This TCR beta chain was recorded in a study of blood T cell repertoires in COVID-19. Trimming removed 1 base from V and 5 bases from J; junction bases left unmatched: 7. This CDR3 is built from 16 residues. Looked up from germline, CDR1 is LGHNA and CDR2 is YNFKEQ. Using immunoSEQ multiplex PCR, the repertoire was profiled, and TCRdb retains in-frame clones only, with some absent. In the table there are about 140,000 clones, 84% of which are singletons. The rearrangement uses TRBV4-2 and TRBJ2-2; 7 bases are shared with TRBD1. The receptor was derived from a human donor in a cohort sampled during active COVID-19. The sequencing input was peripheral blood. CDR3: CASSQVGGGMTGELFF. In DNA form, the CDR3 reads TGTGCCAGCAGCCAAGTAGGGGGCGGTATGACCGGGGAGCTGTTTTTT.